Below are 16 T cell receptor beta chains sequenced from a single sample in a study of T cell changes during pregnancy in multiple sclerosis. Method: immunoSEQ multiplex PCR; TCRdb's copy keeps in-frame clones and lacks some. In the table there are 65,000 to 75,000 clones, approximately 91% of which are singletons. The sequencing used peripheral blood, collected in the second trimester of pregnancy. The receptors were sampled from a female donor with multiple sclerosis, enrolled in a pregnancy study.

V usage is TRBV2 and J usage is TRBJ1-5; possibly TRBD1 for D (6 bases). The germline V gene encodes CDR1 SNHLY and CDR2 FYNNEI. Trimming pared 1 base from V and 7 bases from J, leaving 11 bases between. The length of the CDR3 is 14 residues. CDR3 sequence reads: CASSEVLGAQPQHF. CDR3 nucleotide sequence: TGTGCCAGCAGTGAAGTTCTGGGGGCACAGCCCCAGCATTTT.

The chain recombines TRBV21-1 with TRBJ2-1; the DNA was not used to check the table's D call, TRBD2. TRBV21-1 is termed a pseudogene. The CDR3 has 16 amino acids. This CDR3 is CASSKRGTPINNEQFF. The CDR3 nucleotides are TGTGCCAGCAGTAAGCGGGGGACTCCTATCAACAATGAGCAGTTCTTC.

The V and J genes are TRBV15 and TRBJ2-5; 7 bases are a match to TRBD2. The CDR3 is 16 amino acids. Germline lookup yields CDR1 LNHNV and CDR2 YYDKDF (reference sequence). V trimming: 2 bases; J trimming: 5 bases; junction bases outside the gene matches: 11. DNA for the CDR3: TGTGCCACCAGCAGATCAAGAGCGGGGATGGAGGAGACCCAGTACTTC. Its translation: CATSRSRAGMEETQYF.

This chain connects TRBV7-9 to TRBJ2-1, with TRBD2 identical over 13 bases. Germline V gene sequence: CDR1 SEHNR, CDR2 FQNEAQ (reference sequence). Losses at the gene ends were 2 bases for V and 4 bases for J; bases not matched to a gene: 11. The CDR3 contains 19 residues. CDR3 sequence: CASSLTLMTSGRLYNEQFF. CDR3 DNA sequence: TGTGCCAGCAGCTTAACCCTTATGACTAGCGGGAGGCTGTACAATGAGCAGTTCTTC. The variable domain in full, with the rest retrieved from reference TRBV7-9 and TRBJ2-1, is DTGVSQNPRHKITKRGQNVTFRCDPISEHNRLYWYRQTLGQGPEFLTYFQNEAQLEKSRLLSDRFSAERPKGSFSTLEIQRTEQGDSAMYLCASSLTLMTSGRLYNEQFFGPGTRLTVL.

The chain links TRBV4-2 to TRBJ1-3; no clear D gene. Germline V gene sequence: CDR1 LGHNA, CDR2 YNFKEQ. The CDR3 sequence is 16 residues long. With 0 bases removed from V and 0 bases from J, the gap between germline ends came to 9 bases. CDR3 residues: CASSQDWANSGNTIYF. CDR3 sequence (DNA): TGTGCCAGCAGCCAAGACTGGGCGAACTCTGGAAACACCATATATTTT.

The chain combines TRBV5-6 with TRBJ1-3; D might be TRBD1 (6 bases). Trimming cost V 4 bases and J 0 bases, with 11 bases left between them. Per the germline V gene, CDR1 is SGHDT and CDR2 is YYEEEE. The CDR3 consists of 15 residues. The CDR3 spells CASSRTQGSGNTIYF. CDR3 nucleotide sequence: TGTGCCAGCAGCCGAACACAGGGCTCTGGAAACACCATATATTTT.

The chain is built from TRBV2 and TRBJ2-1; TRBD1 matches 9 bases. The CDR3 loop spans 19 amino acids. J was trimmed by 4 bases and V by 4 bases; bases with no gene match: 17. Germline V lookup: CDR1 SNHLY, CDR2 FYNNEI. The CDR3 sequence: CASSGERLTGGIAYNEQFF. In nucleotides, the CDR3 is TGTGCCAGCAGTGGGGAGCGCTTAACAGGGGGCATTGCGTACAATGAGCAGTTCTTC.

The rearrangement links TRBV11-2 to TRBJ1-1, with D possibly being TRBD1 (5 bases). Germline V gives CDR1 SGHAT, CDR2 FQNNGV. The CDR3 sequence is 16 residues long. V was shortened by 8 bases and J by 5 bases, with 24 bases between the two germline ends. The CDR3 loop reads CASRPPGGLKETEAFF. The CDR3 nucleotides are TGTGCCAGCCGACCACCCGGGGGGTTAAAGGAAACTGAAGCTTTCTTT.

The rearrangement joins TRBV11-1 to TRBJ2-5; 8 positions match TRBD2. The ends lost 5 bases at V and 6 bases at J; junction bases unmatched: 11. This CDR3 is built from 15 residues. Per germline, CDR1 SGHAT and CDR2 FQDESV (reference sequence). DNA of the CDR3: TGTGCCAGCAGCGAAACTAGCGGTCCCCAGAAGACCCAGTACTTC. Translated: CASSETSGPQKTQYF.

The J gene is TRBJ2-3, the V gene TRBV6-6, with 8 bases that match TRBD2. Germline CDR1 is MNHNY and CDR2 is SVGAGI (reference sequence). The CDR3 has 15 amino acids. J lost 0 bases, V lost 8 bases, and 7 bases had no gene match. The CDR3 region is CASGRTSLSTDTQYF. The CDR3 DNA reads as TGTGCCAGCGGACGGACTAGCCTTAGCACAGATACGCAGTATTTT.

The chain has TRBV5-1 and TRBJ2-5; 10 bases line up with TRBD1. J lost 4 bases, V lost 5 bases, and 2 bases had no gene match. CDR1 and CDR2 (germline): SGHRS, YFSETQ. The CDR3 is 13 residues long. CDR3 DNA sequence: TGCGCCAGCAGGACAGGGGGCAGAGAGACCCAGTACTTC. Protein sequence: CASRTGGRETQYF.

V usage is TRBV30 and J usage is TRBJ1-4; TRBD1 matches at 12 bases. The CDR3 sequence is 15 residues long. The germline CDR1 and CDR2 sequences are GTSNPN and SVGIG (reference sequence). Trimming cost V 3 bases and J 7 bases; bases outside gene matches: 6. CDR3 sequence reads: CAWSAGTGGAEKLFF. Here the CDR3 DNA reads TGTGCCTGGAGCGCAGGGACAGGGGGCGCTGAAAAACTGTTTTTT.

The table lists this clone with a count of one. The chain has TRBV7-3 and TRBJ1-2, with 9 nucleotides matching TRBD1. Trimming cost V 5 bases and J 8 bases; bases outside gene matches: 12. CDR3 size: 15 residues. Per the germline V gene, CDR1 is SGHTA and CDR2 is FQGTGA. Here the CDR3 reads CASSPSPGQGYGYTF. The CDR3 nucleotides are TGTGCCAGCAGCCCTAGTCCCGGACAGGGGTACGGCTACACCTTC.

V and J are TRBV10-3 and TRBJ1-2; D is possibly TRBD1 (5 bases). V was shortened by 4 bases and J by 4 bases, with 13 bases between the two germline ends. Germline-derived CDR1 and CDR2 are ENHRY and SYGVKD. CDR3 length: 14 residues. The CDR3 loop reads CAISAGGRGYGYTF. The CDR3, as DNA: TGTGCCATCAGTGCGGGGGGGAGAGGCTATGGCTACACCTTC.

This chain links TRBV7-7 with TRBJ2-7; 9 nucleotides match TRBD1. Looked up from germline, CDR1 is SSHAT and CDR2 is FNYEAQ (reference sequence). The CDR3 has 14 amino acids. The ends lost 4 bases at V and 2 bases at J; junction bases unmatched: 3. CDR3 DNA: TGTGCCAGCAGCTCCGGACAGGGGACCTACGAGCAGTACTTC. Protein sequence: CASSSGQGTYEQYF.

This CDR3 reads CASNPSRGSVWGMVETQYF. The CDR3 DNA sequence: TGTGCCAGCAACCCAAGTAGAGGTAGCGTATGGGGTATGGTAGAGACCCAGTACTTC. The chain is built from TRBV7-3 and TRBJ2-5, with D tentatively TRBD2 (5 bases). The CDR3 runs 19 residues. Germline CDR1 is SGHTA and CDR2 is FQGTGA. V lost 7 bases, J lost 4 bases, and 31 bases lay in between.